These 9 T cell receptor beta chains originate from one sample sequenced in a study of cytomegalovirus exposure and HLA in healthy donors. A multiplex PCR was run with 60 Vbeta primers and 13 Jbeta primers. Using immunoSEQ multiplex PCR, the repertoire was profiled, and TCRdb retains in-frame clones only, with some absent. The sample has 150,000 to 200,000 clones; around 81% are singletons. The sequencing input was PBMCs. Source of these receptors: a woman in her twenties or thirties in good health and CMV-seropositive.

This clone was found a few times. The chain carries TRBV6-1 and TRBJ2-6; D uncertain. The germline CDR1 and CDR2 sequences are MNHNS and SASEGT. V was pared by 3 bases and J by 0 bases, with 9 bases between. The CDR3 runs 16 residues. CDR3 residues: CASSDAVRSGANVLTF. The DNA of the CDR3 is TGTGCCAGCAGTGATGCGGTGCGCTCTGGGGCCAACGTCCTGACTTTC.

The J gene is TRBJ2-1, the V gene TRBV2, with 10 bases that match TRBD1. The CDR3 is 15 residues long. The trim removed 6 bases at V and 3 bases at J, leaving 5 bases unmatched. The germline gives CDR1 SNHLY, CDR2 FYNNEI. The CDR3 region has the DNA TGTGCCAGCAGCGGGGACAGGGGTTTCTACAATGAGCAGTTCTTC. As protein: CASSGDRGFYNEQFF.

The CDR3 region has the DNA TGTGCCAGCAGCCAAGGGGGATTCACTGAAGCTTTCTTT. Translated: CASSQGGFTEAFF. This chain links TRBV7-2 with TRBJ1-1; perhaps TRBD1 as D (6 bases). The CDR3 covers 13 residues. Trimming removed 5 bases from V and 4 bases from J, with 11 bases in between. Germline CDR1 reads SGHTA; CDR2 reads FQGNSA.

In its sample, this clone was seen once. The rearrangement uses TRBV29-1 and TRBJ2-3, with a tentative D call TRBD1 (6 bases). The ends were cut back, 6 bases at V and 5 bases at J, with 15 bases in the middle. This CDR3 has 13 amino acids. CDR1 and CDR2 from the germline V gene are SQVTM and ANQGSEA. The CDR3 DNA reads as TGCAGCGTCGGGCAGGTAGGGGGAGATACGCAGTATTTT. It is translated as CSVGQVGGDTQYF.

The rearrangement uses TRBV5-5 and TRBJ2-1; the D is unclear. V was clipped by 5 bases and J by 10 bases, with 10 bases between them. This CDR3 spans 11 amino acids. Germline V gives CDR1 SGHKS, CDR2 YYEKEE (reference sequence). CDR3 in amino acids: CASSRLREQFF. The CDR3 nucleotides are TGTGCCAGCAGTCGACTGCGGGAGCAGTTCTTC. Filled out from reference TRBV5-5 and TRBJ2-1, the complete variable domain reads DAGVTQSPTHLIKTRGQQVTLRCSPISGHKSVSWYQQVLGQGPQFIFQYYEKEERGRGNFPDRFSARQFPNYSSELNVNALLLGDSALYLCASSRLREQFFGPGTRLTVL.

The chain couples TRBV5-6 to TRBJ2-7, with 7 bases identical to TRBD2. The trim removed 5 bases at V and 4 bases at J, leaving 12 bases unmatched. This CDR3 is built from 15 residues. Germline CDR1 is SGHDT and CDR2 is YYEEEE. CDR3 sequence reads: CASSSLAALVYEQYF. The CDR3 nucleotides read TGTGCCAGCAGTTCCCTAGCGGCCCTCGTTTACGAGCAGTACTTC.

The chain employs TRBV7-9 and TRBJ2-5; 10 nucleotides agree with TRBD2. This CDR3 region has 19 residues. V trimming: 3 bases; J trimming: 2 bases; junction bases outside the gene matches: 15. CDR1 and CDR2 from the germline V gene are SEHNR and FQNEAQ (reference sequence). CDR3 in DNA: TGTGCCAGCAGCTTTATCTCCCAAAAAGCTAGCGGGGGACAAGAGACCCAGTACTTC. Protein product: CASSFISQKASGGQETQYF.

The chain employs TRBV9 and TRBJ2-2; the D gene is possibly TRBD1 (5 bases). Germline V gene lookup returns CDR1 SGDLS and CDR2 YYNGEE. V lost 4 bases to trimming and J lost 1 base, with 11 bases between them. This CDR3 has 15 amino acids. This CDR3 reads CASSWGVGNTGELFF. DNA of the CDR3: TGTGCCAGCAGCTGGGGCGTGGGGAACACCGGGGAGCTGTTTTTT. The whole variable domain, filled in from reference TRBV9 and TRBJ2-2, reads DSGVTQTPKHLITATGQRVTLRCSPRSGDLSVYWYQQSLDQGLQFLIQYYNGEERAKGNILERFSAQQFPDLHSELNLSSLELGDSALYFCASSWGVGNTGELFFGEGSRLTVL.

The rearrangement uses TRBV30 and TRBJ2-5; D is possibly TRBD2 (6 bases). Germline V gene data show CDR1 as GTSNPN and CDR2 as SVGIG (reference sequence). This CDR3 is 14 amino acids long. V lost 0 bases and J lost 2, with 10 bases in between. CDR3 residues: CAWSVRGIQETQYF. In DNA, the CDR3 is TGTGCCTGGAGTGTACGGGGGATTCAAGAGACCCAGTACTTC.